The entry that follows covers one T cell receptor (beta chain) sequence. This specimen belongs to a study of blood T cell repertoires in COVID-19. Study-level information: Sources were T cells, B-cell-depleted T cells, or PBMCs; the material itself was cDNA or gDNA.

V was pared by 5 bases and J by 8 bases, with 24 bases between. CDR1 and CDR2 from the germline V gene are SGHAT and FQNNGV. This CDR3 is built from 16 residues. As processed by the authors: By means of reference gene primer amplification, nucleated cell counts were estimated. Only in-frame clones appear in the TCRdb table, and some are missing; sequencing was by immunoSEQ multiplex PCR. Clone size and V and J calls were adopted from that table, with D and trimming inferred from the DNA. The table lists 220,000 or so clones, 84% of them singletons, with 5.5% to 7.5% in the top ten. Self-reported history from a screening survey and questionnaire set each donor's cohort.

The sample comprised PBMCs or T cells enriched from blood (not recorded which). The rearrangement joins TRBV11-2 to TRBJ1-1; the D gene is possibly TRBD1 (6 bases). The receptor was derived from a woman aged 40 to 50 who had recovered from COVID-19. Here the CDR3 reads CASSLVLAKTGLEAFF. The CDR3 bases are TGTGCCAGCAGCCTCGTTCTTGCTAAGACAGGCCTAGAAGCTTTCTTT.